The sample holds a few counts of the clone carrying this T cell receptor (beta chain). Germline CDR1 reads MDHEN; CDR2 reads SYDVKM. The V gene lost 4 bases and the J gene lost 7 bases, with 10 bases spanning the gap. The CDR3 is made up of 12 amino acids. The immunoSEQ assay was v3. Profiled with immunoSEQ multiplex PCR; TCRdb holds only in-frame clones, not every one. This repertoire shows tens of thousands of clones, about two thirds found once; its top ten account for 6% to 8.5%. Time point meaning: pre-treatment sample, taken before nivolumab and TIL therapy. Stage 4 NSCLC adults joined between late 2017 and 2020. This sample was taken from a study of TIL therapy for anti-PD-1-resistant metastatic lung cancer.

The specimen comprised blood, sampled at baseline. This chain connects TRBV28 to TRBJ1-1; no reliable D call. The receptor's source is a person between 25 and 79 years old with non-small cell lung cancer. The CDR3 DNA sequence: TGTGCCAGCAGTTCATACCCGGGTGAAGCTTTCTTT. Translated: CASSSYPGEAFF.